A selection of T cell receptor beta chains follows, all from one sample in a study of shared clonotypes between healthy human individuals. Profiled with immunoSEQ multiplex PCR; TCRdb holds only in-frame clones, not every one. The sample carries a few million clones, roughly 92% recorded once. Input material: naive CD4+ T cells sorted from blood. These receptor sequences come from a man aged 18 to 29 in good health. CDR3s include the opening cysteine and the closing phenylalanine or tryptophan. D genes are given only for firm matches. Size is omitted from some rows. Given values are once, few, many or a class for expanded clones.

V gene	D gene	J gene	clone size	CDR3 DNA	CDR3 protein
TRBV9	TRBD2	TRBJ2-5	-	TGTGCCAGCAGCCCCAGGACTAGCGGAGAGACCCAGTACTTC	CASSPRTSGETQYF
TRBV20-1	TRBD1	TRBJ1-2	-	TGCAGTGCTCCTTACAGGGGATCCACCTTC	CSAPYRGSTF
TRBV5-1	-	TRBJ1-3	-	TGCGCCAGCAGCTTCGAGGGTTCCCACTCTGGAAACACCATATATTTT	CASSFEGSHSGNTIYF
TRBV6-5	-	TRBJ1-1	-	TGTGCCAGCAGTTACTCGGCCCTAAACACTGAAGCTTTCTTT	CASSYSALNTEAFF
TRBV9	-	TRBJ2-7	-	TGTGCCAGCAGCGTAGACCGGAGCTCCTACGAGCAGTACTTC	CASSVDRSSYEQYF
TRBV28	TRBD1	TRBJ1-5	-	TGTGCCAGCAGTTCAACCTACACAGGGGAATGGGATCAGCCCCAGCATTTT	CASSSTYTGEWDQPQHF
TRBV5-5	-	TRBJ2-3	-	TGTGCCAGCAGCTTGGACTCACTCACAGATACGCAGTATTTT	CASSLDSLTDTQYF
TRBV29-1	-	TRBJ2-1	-	TGCAGCGTTGGAGGGGGGAATGAGCAGTTCTTC	CSVGGGNEQFF
TRBV9	TRBD1	TRBJ1-3	-	TGTGCCAGCAGCGAGCAGACAGGGACTGGAAACACCATATATTTT	CASSEQTGTGNTIYF
TRBV30	-	TRBJ2-6	-	TGTGCCTGGGGGGCCTCTGGGGCCAACGTCCTGACTTTC	CAWGASGANVLTF
TRBV30	-	TRBJ1-3	-	TGTGCCTGGAGTAAGGGGGTCTCTGGAAACACCATATATTTT	CAWSKGVSGNTIYF
TRBV27	TRBD1	TRBJ1-2	-	TGTGCCAGCAGTCCAGGGGGCGCAAGAGGCTACACCTTC	CASSPGGARGYTF
TRBV6-4	-	TRBJ2-7	once	TGTGCCAGCATTATCTCCTACGAGCAGTACTTC	CASIISYEQYF
TRBV28	TRBD1	TRBJ2-3	-	TGTGCCAGCAGTGACAGGGTTGATACGCAGTATTTT	CASSDRVDTQYF
TRBV6-1	-	TRBJ1-3	-	TGTGCCAGCGTCCCTGAACGAAACACCATATATTTT	CASVPERNTIYF
TRBV6-1	-	TRBJ1-5	-	TGTGCCAGCATAAGGACCCCCGGTCAGCCCCAGCATTTT	CASIRTPGQPQHF
TRBV7-2	-	TRBJ1-5	-	TGTGCCAGCAGCTTAGGGTCCGACCGGGGCAATCAGCCCCAGCATTTT	CASSLGSDRGNQPQHF
TRBV15	TRBD1	TRBJ1-3	-	TGTGCCACCAGCAGGGGGACAGGGACTGGAAACACCATATATTTT	CATSRGTGTGNTIYF
TRBV5-1	-	TRBJ2-7	-	TGCGCCAGCAGCTCCCCCGGGACCCGCGTAAGCGAGCAGTACTTC	CASSSPGTRVSEQYF
TRBV6-5	TRBD2	TRBJ2-7	-	TGTGCCAGCAGTTACGGAGCGGGAGAGTCCTACGAGCAGTACTTC	CASSYGAGESYEQYF
TRBV7-9	-	TRBJ1-3	-	TGTGCCAGCAGCCAACCGACAGACTCTGGAAACACCATATATTTT	CASSQPTDSGNTIYF
TRBV5-6	-	TRBJ2-5	-	TGTGCCAGCAGCTTGGGACAAGGCGAGACCCAGTACTTC	CASSLGQGETQYF
TRBV5-6	-	TRBJ2-2	-	TGTGCCAGCAACCGAGGTAGCGTGAACACCGGGGAGCTGTTTTTT	CASNRGSVNTGELFF
TRBV19	-	TRBJ1-1	once	TGTGCCAGTAGTGCCACCCCGGGGGGGCACACTGAAGCTTTCTTT	CASSATPGGHTEAFF
TRBV6-1	-	TRBJ1-1	-	TGTGCCAGCAGTGAAAGTGGGGTTTACACTGAAGCTTTCTTT	CASSESGVYTEAFF
TRBV7-9	TRBD2	TRBJ2-1	-	TGTGCCGGACCTCCCCGGCTAGCGGGAGAGGATGAGCAGTTCTTC	CAGPPRLAGEDEQFF
TRBV7-9	TRBD2	TRBJ2-3	-	TGTGCCAGCAGCCCACCCGGGGCGGGAGAGGCAGATACGCAGTATTTT	CASSPPGAGEADTQYF
TRBV19	-	TRBJ2-7	-	TGTGCCAGTAGGGCACAAGGGGGCGAGCAGTACTTC	CASRAQGGEQYF
TRBV14	TRBD1	TRBJ1-6	-	TGTGCCAGCAGCGCACAGACAGGGAATAATTCACCCCTCCACTTT	CASSAQTGNNSPLHF
TRBV29-1	-	TRBJ1-2	once	TGCAGCGTTGACAACGGGGGCTATGGCTACACCTTC	CSVDNGGYGYTF
TRBV11-2	-	TRBJ2-7	-	TGTGCCAGCACCCCTCTAGGAAATGGGTACGAGCAGTACTTC	CASTPLGNGYEQYF
TRBV12-2	-	TRBJ1-2	-	TGTGCAAGTCGCCCCCAGAAGGCACAGTATGGCTACACCTTC	CASRPQKAQYGYTF
TRBV10-3	TRBD1	TRBJ1-4	once	TGTGCCATCAGTGGCGGACAGGGGAATGAAAAACTGTTTTTT	CAISGGQGNEKLFF
TRBV28	TRBD1	TRBJ2-7	-	TGTGCCAGCAGTCCAAGAAAGACAGGGGGCACCTACGAGCAGTACTTC	CASSPRKTGGTYEQYF
TRBV6-6	TRBD1	TRBJ2-7	-	TGTGCCAGCAGGGGGACAGGTTACGAGCAGTACTTC	CASRGTGYEQYF
TRBV7-2	-	TRBJ1-2	-	TGTGCCAGCAGCCCAGGGCGGGGCCCCTATGGCTACACCTTC	CASSPGRGPYGYTF
TRBV2	TRBD1	TRBJ2-5	-	TGTGCCAGCAGTGAAGCGCCCGGACAGGGGACGGAGACCCAGTACTTC	CASSEAPGQGTETQYF
TRBV30	TRBD1	TRBJ1-2	-	TGTGCCTGGAGTTACACTCAGGGGGCTCACTATGGCTACACCTTC	CAWSYTQGAHYGYTF
TRBV6-5	-	TRBJ1-4	-	TGTGCCAGCAGTTATCGACGACAGGCAACTAATGAAAAACTGTTTTTT	CASSYRRQATNEKLFF
TRBV6-4	TRBD1	TRBJ1-5	-	TGTGCCAGCAGTCCACAGGGGCACAGCAATCAGCCCCAGCATTTT	CASSPQGHSNQPQHF
TRBV28	-	TRBJ1-3	-	TGTGCCAGCAGTTTATCCAGCTCTGGAAACACCATATATTTT	CASSLSSSGNTIYF
TRBV6-1	-	TRBJ1-1	-	TGTGCCAGCAGTGCCGGACCTGACACTGAAGCTTTCTTT	CASSAGPDTEAFF
TRBV18	-	TRBJ2-7	-	TGTGCCAGCTCAAGATCGACAGCGCTGGGCGAGCAGTACTTC	CASSRSTALGEQYF
TRBV14	TRBD1	TRBJ1-2	-	TGTGCCAGCAGCCAGTCTACCAAGGGGGCCTATGGCTACACCTTC	CASSQSTKGAYGYTF
TRBV2	-	TRBJ2-2	once	TGTGCCAGCAGTGAAGAGGCTCGAGGGAGCGGGGAGCTGTTTTTT	CASSEEARGSGELFF
TRBV5-1	TRBD2	TRBJ2-1	-	TGCGCCAGCAGCCTCCAATCCCCCGGGGGGGCTAGTGATGAGCAGTTCTTC	CASSLQSPGGASDEQFF
TRBV18	-	TRBJ2-7	-	TGTGCCAGCTCGGAAGGGGGCTACGAGCAGTACTTC	CASSEGGYEQYF
TRBV11-3	-	TRBJ1-1	-	TGTGCCAGCAGTCGGGGGGGGCTAACTGAAGCTTTCTTT	CASSRGGLTEAFF
TRBV30	-	TRBJ2-7	-	TGTGCCGGCGCAGGGATTAATGACGAGCAGTACTTC	CAGAGINDEQYF
TRBV2	-	TRBJ2-7	once	TGTGCCAGCAGTGTCCACGGAACCTACGAGCAGTACTTC	CASSVHGTYEQYF
TRBV5-1	TRBD2	TRBJ2-7	-	TGCGCCAGCAGCTTCCGGACTAGCGGGGGAAGTCAGCAGTACTTC	CASSFRTSGGSQQYF
TRBV25-1	TRBD1	TRBJ1-2	once	TGTGCCAGCAGTGATCTGGGACAGGGGTTTGGCTACACCTTC	CASSDLGQGFGYTF
TRBV6-5	TRBD2	TRBJ2-3	-	TGTGCCAGTCGGCGGGGGATAACAGATACGCAGTATTTT	CASRRGITDTQYF
TRBV18	TRBD1	TRBJ2-7	-	TGTGCCAGCTCCCCGCCGACAGGGCACGAGCAGTACTTC	CASSPPTGHEQYF
TRBV5-1	-	TRBJ1-5	-	TGCGCCAGCAGCTTGGGGCCAGGGAACCAGCCCCAGCATTTT	CASSLGPGNQPQHF
TRBV10-3	-	TRBJ2-2	once	TGTGCCATCAGTAAAAAAAACGGAAACACCGGGGAGCTGTTTTTT	CAISKKNGNTGELFF
TRBV4-1	-	TRBJ1-5	-	TGCGCCAGCAGCCAAGATTGGTTTAGTCTGACCAATCAGCCCCAGCATTTT	CASSQDWFSLTNQPQHF
TRBV5-4	TRBD2	TRBJ2-5	-	TGTGCCAGCAGCTTTGGGGGCGGGAGGCAAGAGACCCAGTACTTC	CASSFGGGRQETQYF
TRBV6-1	TRBD1	TRBJ1-5	-	TGTGCCAGCAATAAACAGGGGATTAATCAGCCCCAGCATTTT	CASNKQGINQPQHF